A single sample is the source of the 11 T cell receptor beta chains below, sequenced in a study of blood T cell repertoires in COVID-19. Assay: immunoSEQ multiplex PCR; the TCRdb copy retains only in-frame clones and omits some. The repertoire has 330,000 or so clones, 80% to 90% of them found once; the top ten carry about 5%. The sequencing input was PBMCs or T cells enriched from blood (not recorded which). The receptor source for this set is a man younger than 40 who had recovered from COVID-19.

This CDR3 is CASSLVGQSYGYTF. The CDR3 DNA reads TGCGCCAGCAGCTTGGTGGGACAGAGTTATGGCTACACCTTC. The J gene is TRBJ1-2, the V gene TRBV5-1, with TRBD1 matching 7 bases. Germline lookup yields CDR1 SGHRS and CDR2 YFSETQ. The V gene end was trimmed by 0 bases and the J gene end by 5 bases; junction bases not matched to a gene: 4. There are 14 residues in the CDR3.

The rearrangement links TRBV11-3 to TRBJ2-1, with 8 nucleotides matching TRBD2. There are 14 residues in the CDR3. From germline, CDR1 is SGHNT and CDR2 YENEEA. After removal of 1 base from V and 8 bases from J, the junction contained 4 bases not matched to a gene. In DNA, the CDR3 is TGTGCCAGCAGCTTAGCGGGGGGGCTTGATGAGCAGTTCTTC. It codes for CASSLAGGLDEQFF. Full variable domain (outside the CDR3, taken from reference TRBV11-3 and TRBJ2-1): EAGVVQSPRYKIIEKKQPVAFWCNPISGHNTLYWYLQNLGQGPELLIRYENEEAVDDSQLPKDRFSAERLKGVDSTLKIQPAELGDSAVYLCASSLAGGLDEQFFGPGTRLTVL.

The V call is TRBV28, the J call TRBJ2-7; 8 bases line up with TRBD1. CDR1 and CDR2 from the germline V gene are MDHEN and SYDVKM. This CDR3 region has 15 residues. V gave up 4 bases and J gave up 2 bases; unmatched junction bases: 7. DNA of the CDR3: TGTGCCAGCAGTTCCGGACAGGGATTCCCCTACGAGCAGTACTTC. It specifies CASSSGQGFPYEQYF.

The CDR3 loop reads CASTLGLAGGTNTGELFF. The CDR3 DNA follows: TGTGCCAGTACCCTAGGACTAGCGGGGGGGACGAACACCGGGGAGCTGTTTTTT. This rearrangement joins TRBV19 to TRBJ2-2; TRBD2 agrees at 15 bases. The junction had 6 bases not matched to a gene; V was cut back by 7 bases and J by 0 bases. Germline V gene lookup returns CDR1 LNHDA and CDR2 SQIVND (reference sequence). The CDR3 is 18 amino acids.

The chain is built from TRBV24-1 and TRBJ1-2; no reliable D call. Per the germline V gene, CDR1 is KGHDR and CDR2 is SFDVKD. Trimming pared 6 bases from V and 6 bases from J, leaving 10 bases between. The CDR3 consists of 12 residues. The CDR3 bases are TGTGCCACCAGTTTCAGAGGGAATGGCTACACCTTC. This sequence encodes CATSFRGNGYTF.

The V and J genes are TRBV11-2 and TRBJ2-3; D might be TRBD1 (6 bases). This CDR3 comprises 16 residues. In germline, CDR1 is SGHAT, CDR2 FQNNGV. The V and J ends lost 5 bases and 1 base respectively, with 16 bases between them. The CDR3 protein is CASSLHREAGTDTQYF. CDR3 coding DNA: TGTGCCAGCAGCCTACACAGGGAAGCGGGCACAGATACGCAGTATTTT.

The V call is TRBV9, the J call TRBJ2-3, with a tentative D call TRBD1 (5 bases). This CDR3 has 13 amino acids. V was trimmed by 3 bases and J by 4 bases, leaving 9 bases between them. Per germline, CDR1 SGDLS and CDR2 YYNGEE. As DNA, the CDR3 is TGTGCCAGCAGCGCATCGACAGCAGATACGCAGTATTTT. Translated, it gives CASSASTADTQYF.

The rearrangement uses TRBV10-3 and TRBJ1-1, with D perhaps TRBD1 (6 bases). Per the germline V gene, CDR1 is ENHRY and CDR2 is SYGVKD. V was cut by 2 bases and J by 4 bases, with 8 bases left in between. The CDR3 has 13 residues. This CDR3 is CAISEGQPTEAFF. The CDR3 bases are TGTGCCATCAGTGAGGGACAGCCCACTGAAGCTTTCTTT.

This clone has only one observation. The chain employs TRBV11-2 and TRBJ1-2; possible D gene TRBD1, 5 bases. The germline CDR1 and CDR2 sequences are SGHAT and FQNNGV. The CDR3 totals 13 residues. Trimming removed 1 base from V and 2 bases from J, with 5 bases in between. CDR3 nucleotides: TGTGCCAGCAGCTTAGGACAGAACTATGGCTACACCTTC. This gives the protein CASSLGQNYGYTF.

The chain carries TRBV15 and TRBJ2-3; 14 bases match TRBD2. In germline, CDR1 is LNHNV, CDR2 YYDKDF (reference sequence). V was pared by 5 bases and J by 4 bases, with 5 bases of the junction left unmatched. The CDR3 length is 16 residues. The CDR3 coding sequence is TGTGCCACCAGCTCCCGACTAGCGGGGGGGGCAGATACGCAGTATTTT. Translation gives CATSSRLAGGADTQYF.

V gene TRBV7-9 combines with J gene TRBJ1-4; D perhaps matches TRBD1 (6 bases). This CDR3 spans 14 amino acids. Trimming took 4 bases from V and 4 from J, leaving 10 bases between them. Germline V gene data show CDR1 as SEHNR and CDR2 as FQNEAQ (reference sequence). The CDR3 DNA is TGTGCCAGCAGCTACCCACAGGGTAATGAAAAACTGTTTTTT. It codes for CASSYPQGNEKLFF.